This record concerns one TCR beta chain sequence. This record belongs to a study of blood T cell repertoires in COVID-19. For the study at large: Acute and convalescent COVID-19 specimens originated in the United States, Italy and Spain.

Measured with immunoSEQ multiplex PCR; TCRdb has only the in-frame clones, and not every one. The sample contains some 340,000 clones, 87% of which appear only once. Individuals aged 18 to 89 years were recruited from fewer than 25 US areas. Which cohort a participant joined came from the clinical history participants gave. Recovered status in Cohort 3 required two negative PCRs, clearance, or symptom resolution. This CDR3 spans 12 amino acids. The V end was cut by 2 bases, the J end by 8 bases, with 7 bases between. The germline V gene encodes CDR1 MNHEY and CDR2 SVGEGT. V usage is TRBV6-2 or TRBV6-3 and J usage is TRBJ1-5; tentative D call: TRBD1 (6 bases). The source material was PBMCs or T cells enriched from blood (not recorded which). The sequence came from a woman aged 25 to 39 who had recovered from COVID-19. CDR3 in DNA: TGTGCCAGCAGTTACGGGGGCGAGCCCCAGCATTTT. Its protein product is CASSYGGEPQHF.